A selection of T cell receptor beta chains follows, all from one sample in a study of shared clonotypes between healthy human individuals. Clones were read by immunoSEQ multiplex PCR, and TCRdb kept only the in-frame ones, dropping some. The sample has approximately 1,500,000 clones; approximately 97% are singletons. The sample taken for sequencing was naive CD4+ T cells sorted from blood. The receptors were gathered from a man younger than 40 in good health. Both conserved end residues are trimmed from each CDR3. A D gene is named only where the DNA matches it firmly.

TRBV27,-,TRBJ2-7,ASSSYPGEAYEQY
TRBV29-1,TRBD1,TRBJ1-2,SVRAYQGAVGYT
TRBV15,-,TRBJ2-7,ATSRDRQYYEQY
TRBV28,-,TRBJ2-7,ASSLSPIMQY
TRBV7-2,TRBD1,TRBJ1-1,ASSSQGGINTEAF
TRBV9,TRBD2,TRBJ2-1,ASSVAGGPHNEQF
TRBV15,-,TRBJ1-4,ATSRLRSATNEKLF
TRBV18,TRBD1,TRBJ2-7,ASSPTRDRAYEQY
TRBV19,-,TRBJ1-5,ASRRVSQPQH
TRBV2,-,TRBJ1-5,ASISDRGQPQH
TRBV6-5,TRBD2,TRBJ2-7,ASKTSGYYEQY
TRBV19,-,TRBJ1-5,ASGGTGPQH
TRBV10-3,TRBD2,TRBJ2-7,AIIGTSGRPIYEQY
TRBV7-9,TRBD2,TRBJ2-1,ASSSGLAATDEQF
TRBV5-4,-,TRBJ2-5,ASSQTGQETQY
TRBV5-4,-,TRBJ1-3,ASSLDAGAGNTIY
TRBV7-9,-,TRBJ2-5,ASSLGLSGRAQETQY
TRBV6-1,-,TRBJ2-5,ASSEMGFETQY
TRBV5-6,-,TRBJ2-7,ASSRGGVEQY
TRBV9,-,TRBJ2-2,ASSVDVLPGELF
TRBV6-5,TRBD1,TRBJ1-1,ASVRDRVNTEAF
TRBV25-1,-,TRBJ1-3,ASSGWGRGPGSGNTIY
TRBV29-1,-,TRBJ1-4,SVRLAGRAF
TRBV4-3,-,TRBJ2-1,ASSQEQRLYNEQF
TRBV7-2,TRBD2,TRBJ2-3,ASSQLAELTDTQY
TRBV7-9,-,TRBJ2-3,ASSRLDTQY
TRBV18,-,TRBJ1-5,ASSPLSGSLNQPQH
TRBV28,-,TRBJ2-7,ASSPSGYEQY
TRBV6-6,-,TRBJ2-7,ASSYPDREQY
TRBV5-6,-,TRBJ2-7,ASSPLRGAGEKEY
TRBV28,TRBD2,TRBJ2-2,ASSSIAGGRTGELF
TRBV4-2,TRBD1,TRBJ1-2,ASSHDRTGSYGYT
TRBV5-6,-,TRBJ2-7,ASRKDYEQY
TRBV5-6,-,TRBJ2-6,ASRGMTEAGANVLT
TRBV7-9,-,TRBJ1-4,ASRARDGEKLF
TRBV19,TRBD1,TRBJ2-6,ASSIGTDSSGANVLT
TRBV4-3,-,TRBJ1-1,ASSQDRNMKSF
TRBV5-6,-,TRBJ2-3,ASSRDRSTDTQY
TRBV4-3,TRBD2,TRBJ2-1,ASSQVASGSYNEQF
TRBV4-3,-,TRBJ2-3,ASSQDVVSDTQY
TRBV5-1,TRBD2,TRBJ2-1,ASSSRSGGGRNNEQF
TRBV10-1,-,TRBJ2-1,ASSEVVGDEQF
TRBV27,TRBD2,TRBJ2-1,ASSPRLASYNEQF
TRBV28,-,TRBJ2-1,ASRITEGLNYNEQF
TRBV10-1,-,TRBJ2-5,ASSDGETQY
TRBV7-2,TRBD1,TRBJ1-5,ASSLRQGASNQPQH
TRBV5-6,-,TRBJ2-5,ASSTGPVETQY
TRBV5-4,TRBD1,TRBJ2-7,ASSPAGTGTYEQY
TRBV11-2,-,TRBJ2-3,ASSERQPWKTDTQY
TRBV5-1,TRBD2,TRBJ2-1,ASSLAPGLAGVDEQF
TRBV28,TRBD2,TRBJ2-3,ASRPSQRELDTQY
TRBV18,-,TRBJ2-1,ASSLSGFDYNEQF
TRBV15,-,TRBJ1-5,ATSSNRPHGYNQPQH
TRBV6-1,-,TRBJ2-5,ASRGGRVVLETQY
TRBV27,-,TRBJ1-5,ASSFTGWGQPQH
TRBV4-1,-,TRBJ2-7,ASSQEEVFTYEQY
TRBV7-8,-,TRBJ2-7,ASSLAGGLHEQY
TRBV5-6,-,TRBJ1-1,ASSNLRDANTEAF